The entry below gives a single TCR beta chain sequence along with its context. Authors' analysis steps: Estimation of nucleated cell counts was performed using reference gene primer amplification. Profiled with immunoSEQ multiplex PCR; TCRdb holds only in-frame clones, not every one. V, J and clone size derive from that table, while D and trimming were established from the DNA sequence. The profile shows about 75,000 clones, 84% of them singletons. Trimming cost V 5 bases and J 1 base, with 14 bases left between them. CDR3 length: 15 amino acids. Germline CDR1 SGHVS, CDR2 FNYEAQ. This entry is derived from a study of blood T cell repertoires in COVID-19. Study background: Acute and convalescent COVID-19 specimens originated in the United States, Italy and Spain. From T cells, B-cell-depleted T cells, or PBMCs came the material, which was cDNA or gDNA.

The origin of this receptor is a woman aged 50 to 65 with acute or convalescent COVID-19. This rearrangement joins TRBV7-6 to TRBJ1-1, with D perhaps matching TRBD1 (6 bases). Sequencing used peripheral blood. Written as DNA, the CDR3 is TGTGCCAGCAGCCCGACAGGCCGAGGGAACACTGAAGCTTTCTTT. Its translation is CASSPTGRGNTEAFF.